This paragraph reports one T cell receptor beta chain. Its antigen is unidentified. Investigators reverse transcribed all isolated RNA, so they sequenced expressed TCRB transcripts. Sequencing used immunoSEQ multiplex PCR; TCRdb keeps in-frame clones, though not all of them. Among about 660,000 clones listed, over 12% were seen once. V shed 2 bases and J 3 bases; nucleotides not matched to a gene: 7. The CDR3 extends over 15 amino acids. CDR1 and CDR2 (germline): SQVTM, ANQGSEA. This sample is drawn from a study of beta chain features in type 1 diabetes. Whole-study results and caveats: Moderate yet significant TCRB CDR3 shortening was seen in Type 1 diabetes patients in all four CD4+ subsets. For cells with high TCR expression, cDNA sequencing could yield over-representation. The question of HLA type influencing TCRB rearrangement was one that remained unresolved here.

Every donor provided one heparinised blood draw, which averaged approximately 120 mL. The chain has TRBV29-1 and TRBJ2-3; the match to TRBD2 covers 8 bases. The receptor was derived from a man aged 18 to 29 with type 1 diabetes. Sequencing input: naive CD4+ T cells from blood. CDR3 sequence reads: CSVEWSGSATDTQYF. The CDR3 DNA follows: TGCAGCGTTGAATGGAGCGGGAGTGCAACAGATACGCAGTATTTT.